This section outlines one T cell receptor beta chain sequence together with its context. The source of the sample is a study of cytomegalovirus exposure and HLA in healthy donors. Study context: About 85 million unique TCR sequences came from HLA-typed donors in an early release.

Trimming removed 3 bases from V and 0 bases from J; junction bases left unmatched: 4. CDR1 is SNHLY, CDR2 FYNNEI, per germline. This CDR3 has 16 amino acids. PCR primers comprised 60 Vbeta and 13 Jbeta primers. Sequenced by immunoSEQ multiplex PCR; TCRdb stores in-frame clones only, minus some. Of under 250,000 clones detected, roughly four fifths appear once; the ten largest clones hold roughly 7.4%. The sequenced material came from PBMCs. J is TRBJ1-5 and V is TRBV2; 8 positions agree with TRBD1. The clonotype comes from an older woman in good health and CMV-seropositive. This CDR3 is CASSDRTGSSNQPQHF. The CDR3 DNA is TGTGCCAGCAGTGACCGGACAGGGTCTAGCAATCAGCCCCAGCATTTT.